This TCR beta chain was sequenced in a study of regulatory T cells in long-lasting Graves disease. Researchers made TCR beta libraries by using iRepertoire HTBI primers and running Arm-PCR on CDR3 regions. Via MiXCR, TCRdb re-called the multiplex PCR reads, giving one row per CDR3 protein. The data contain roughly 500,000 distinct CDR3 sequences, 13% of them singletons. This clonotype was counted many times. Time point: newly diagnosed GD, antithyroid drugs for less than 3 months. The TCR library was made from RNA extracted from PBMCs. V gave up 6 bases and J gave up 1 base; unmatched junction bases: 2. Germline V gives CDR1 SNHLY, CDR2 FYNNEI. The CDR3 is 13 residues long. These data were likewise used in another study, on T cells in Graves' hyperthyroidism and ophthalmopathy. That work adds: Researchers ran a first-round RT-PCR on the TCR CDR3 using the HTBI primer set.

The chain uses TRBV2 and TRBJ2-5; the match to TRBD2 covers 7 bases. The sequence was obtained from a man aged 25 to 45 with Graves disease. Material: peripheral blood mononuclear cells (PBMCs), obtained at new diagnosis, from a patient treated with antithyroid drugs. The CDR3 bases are TGTGCCAGCAGCGGGGGGATCCAAGAGACCCAGTACTTC. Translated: CASSGGIQETQYF.